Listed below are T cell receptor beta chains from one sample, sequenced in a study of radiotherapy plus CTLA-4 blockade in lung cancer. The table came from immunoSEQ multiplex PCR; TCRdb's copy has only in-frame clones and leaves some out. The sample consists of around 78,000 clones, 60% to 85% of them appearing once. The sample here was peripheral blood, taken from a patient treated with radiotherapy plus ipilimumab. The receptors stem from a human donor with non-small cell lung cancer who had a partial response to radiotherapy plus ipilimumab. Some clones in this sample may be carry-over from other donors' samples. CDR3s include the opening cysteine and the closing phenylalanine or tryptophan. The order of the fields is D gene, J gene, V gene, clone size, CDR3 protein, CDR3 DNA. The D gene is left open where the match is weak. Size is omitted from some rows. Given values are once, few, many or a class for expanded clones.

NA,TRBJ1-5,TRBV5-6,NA,CASSLGGGNSNQPQHF,TGTGCCAGCAGCTTAGGTGGAGGCAATAGCAATCAGCCCCAGCATTTT
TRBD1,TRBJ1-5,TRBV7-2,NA,CASSLGTGQGQPQHF,TGTGCCAGCAGCTTAGGGACAGGGCAAGGGCAGCCCCAGCATTTT
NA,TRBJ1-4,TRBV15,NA,CATSRAFRGNEKLFF,TGTGCCACCAGCAGAGCTTTTAGGGGTAACGAAAAACTGTTTTTT
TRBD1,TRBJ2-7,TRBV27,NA,CASRRTGGSTYEQYF,TGTGCCAGCAGGCGTACAGGGGGCAGTACCTACGAGCAGTACTTC
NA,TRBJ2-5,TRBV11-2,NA,CASSPGLLQETQYF,TGTGCCAGCAGCCCGGGACTTCTTCAAGAGACCCAGTACTTC
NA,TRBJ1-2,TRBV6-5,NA,CASSGPAGATGYTF,TGTGCCAGCAGTGGGCCGGCGGGGGCAACTGGCTACACCTTC
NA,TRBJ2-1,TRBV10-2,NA,CASHRSRGNEQFF,TGCGCCAGCCACCGATCAAGGGGAAATGAGCAGTTCTTC
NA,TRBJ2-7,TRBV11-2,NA,CASSSRMPYEQYF,TGTGCCAGCAGCTCGCGGATGCCTTACGAGCAGTACTTC
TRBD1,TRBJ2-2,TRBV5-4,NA,CASSARTGDTGELFF,TGTGCCAGCAGCGCAAGAACAGGGGACACCGGGGAGCTGTTTTTT
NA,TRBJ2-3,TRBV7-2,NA,CASSPPGSSTDTQYF,TGTGCCAGCAGCCCCCCGGGGTCCAGCACAGATACGCAGTATTTT
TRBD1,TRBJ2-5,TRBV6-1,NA,CASLSDRDRQETQYF,TGTGCCAGCCTTTCGGACCGGGACAGACAAGAGACCCAGTACTTC
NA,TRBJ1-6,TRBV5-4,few,CASSAGERNNSPLHF,TGTGCCAGCAGCGCCGGGGAACGTAATAATTCACCCCTCCACTTT
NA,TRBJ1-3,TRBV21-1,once,CASSKARGTSGNTIYF,TGTGCCAGCAGCAAAGCTCGGGGAACCTCTGGAAACACCATATATTTT
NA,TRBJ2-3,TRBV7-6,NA,CASSLSGGPAGDTQYF,TGTGCCAGCAGCCTATCGGGCGGACCGGCAGGGGATACGCAGTATTTT
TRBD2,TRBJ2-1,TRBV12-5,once,CASGFSTGTRRNNEQFF,TGTGCTAGTGGTTTCTCAACCGGGACTAGACGTAACAATGAGCAGTTCTTC
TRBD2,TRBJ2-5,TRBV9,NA,CASSGPVRLAGGPGETQYF,TGTGCCAGCAGCGGCCCCGTGAGGCTAGCGGGGGGGCCGGGAGAGACCCAGTACTTC
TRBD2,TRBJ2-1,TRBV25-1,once,CASSYRLAGGSSYNEQFF,TGTGCCAGCAGTTACCGACTAGCGGGGGGGAGCTCCTACAATGAGCAGTTCTTC
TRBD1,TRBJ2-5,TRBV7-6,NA,CASSLEPGQVWDLVDF,TGTGCCAGCAGTTTAGAGCCGGGACAGGTGTGGGACTTGGTTGACTTC
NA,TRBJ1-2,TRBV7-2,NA,CASSLGQGNYGYTF,TGTGCCAGCAGCTTAGGCCAGGGGAACTATGGCTACACCTTC
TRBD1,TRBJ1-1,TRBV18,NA,CASSRSGTGGSGTEAFF,TGTGCCAGCTCACGATCCGGGACAGGGGGCTCGGGCACTGAAGCTTTCTTT
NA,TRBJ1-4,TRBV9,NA,CASSVRKGFATNEKLFF,TGTGCCAGCAGCGTACGGAAGGGGTTTGCAACTAATGAAAAACTGTTTTTT
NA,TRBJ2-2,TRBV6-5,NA,CASSFRQNTGELFF,TGTGCCAGCAGTTTCCGACAGAACACCGGGGAGCTGTTTTTT
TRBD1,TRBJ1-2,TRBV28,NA,CASRSGGYGYTF,TGTGCCAGCAGATCAGGGGGCTATGGCTACACCTTC
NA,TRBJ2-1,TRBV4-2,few,CASSQGRVSSYNEQFF,TGTGCCAGCAGCCAAGGCAGGGTAAGCTCCTACAATGAGCAGTTCTTC
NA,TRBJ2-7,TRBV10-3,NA,CAISESTRGTYEQYF,TGTGCCATCAGTGAGTCAACAAGAGGGACCTACGAGCAGTACTTC
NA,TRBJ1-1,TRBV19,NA,CASSISGESTEAFF,TGTGCCAGTAGTATATCCGGGGAATCCACTGAAGCTTTCTTT
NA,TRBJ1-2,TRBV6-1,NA,CASSDRGGGRTNYGYTF,TGTGCCAGCAGTGACCGCGGCGGGGGCCGGACTAACTATGGCTACACCTTC
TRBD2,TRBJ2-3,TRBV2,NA,CASSGARLAGQGTDTQYF,TGTGCCAGCAGTGGGGCCCGACTAGCGGGTCAAGGCACAGATACGCAGTATTTT
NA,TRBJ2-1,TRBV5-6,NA,CASSFDSAGNEQFF,TGTGCCAGCAGCTTTGATAGTGCGGGCAATGAGCAGTTCTTC
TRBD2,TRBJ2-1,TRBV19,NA,CASSLQLAGGRNEQFF,TGTGCCAGTAGTCTCCAACTAGCGGGGGGGCGAAATGAGCAGTTCTTC
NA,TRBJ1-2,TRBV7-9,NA,CASSYPPVEGYTF,TGTGCCAGCAGCTACCCTCCGGTTGAGGGCTACACCTTC